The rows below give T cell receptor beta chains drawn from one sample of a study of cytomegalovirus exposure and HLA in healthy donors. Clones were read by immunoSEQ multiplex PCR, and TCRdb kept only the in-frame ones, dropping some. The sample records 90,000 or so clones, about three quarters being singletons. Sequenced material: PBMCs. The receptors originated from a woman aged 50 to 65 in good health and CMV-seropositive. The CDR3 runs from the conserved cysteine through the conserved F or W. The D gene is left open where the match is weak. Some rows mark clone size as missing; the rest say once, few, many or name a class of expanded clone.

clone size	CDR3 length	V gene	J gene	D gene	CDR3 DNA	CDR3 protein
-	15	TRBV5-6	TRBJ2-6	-	TGTGCCAGCAGCTTCAAAGCAACTGGGGCCAACGTCCTGACTTTC	CASSFKATGANVLTF
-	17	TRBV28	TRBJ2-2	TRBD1	TGTGCCAGCACCCCTCTTAGAGGGGGCATCAACACCGGGGAGCTGTTTTTT	CASTPLRGGINTGELFF
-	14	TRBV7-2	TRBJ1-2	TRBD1	TGTGCCAGCAGCTTAAACAGGGGGGATTATGGCTACACCTTC	CASSLNRGDYGYTF
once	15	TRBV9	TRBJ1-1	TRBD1	TGTGCCAGCAGCCCCACCGACAGGGCGAACACTGAAGCTTTCTTT	CASSPTDRANTEAFF
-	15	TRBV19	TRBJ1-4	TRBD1	TGTGCCAGTAGTCCGACAGGGGACTCTAATGAAAAACTGTTTTTT	CASSPTGDSNEKLFF
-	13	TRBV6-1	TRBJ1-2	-	TGTGCCAGCAGTGAAGCGGGCTCGCTAGGCTACACCTTC	CASSEAGSLGYTF
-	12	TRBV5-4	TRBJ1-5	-	TGTGCCAGCAGCTTGGACGGGGGATTTTGGCATTTT	CASSLDGGFWHF
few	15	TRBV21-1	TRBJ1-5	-	TGTGCCAGCAGCAAGCAGGGGCTGAGAAATCAGCCCCAGCATTTT	CASSKQGLRNQPQHF
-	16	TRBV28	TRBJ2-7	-	TGTGCCAGCCGCTCGTGGGGGCGGACGGATACCTACGAGCAGTACTTC	CASRSWGRTDTYEQYF
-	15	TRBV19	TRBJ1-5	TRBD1	TGTGCCAGTAGTCCTGGGGCAGGGGGTTATGAGCCCCAGCATTTT	CASSPGAGGYEPQHF
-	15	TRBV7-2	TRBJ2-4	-	TGTGCCAGCAGCCCAGTTGGGGGGACTCAGGACATTCAGTACTTC	CASSPVGGTQDIQYF
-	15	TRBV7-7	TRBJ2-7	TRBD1	TGTGCTAGCAGCGCCCGACAGGGGGGCTCCTACGAGCAGTACTTC	CASSARQGGSYEQYF
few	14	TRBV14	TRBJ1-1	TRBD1	TGTGCCAGCAGCCAATGGGGGACAGACACTGAAGCTTTCTTT	CASSQWGTDTEAFF
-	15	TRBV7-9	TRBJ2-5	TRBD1	TGTGCCAGCAGTTACGGACAGGGCAAAAAAGAGACCCAGTACTTC	CASSYGQGKKETQYF
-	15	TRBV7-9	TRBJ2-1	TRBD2	TGTGCCAGCAGCTTATCGGTAGCGGGAGCACATGAGCAGTTCTTC	CASSLSVAGAHEQFF
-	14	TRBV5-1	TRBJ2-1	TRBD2	TGCGCCAGCAGCGGGACTAGCGGAAACAATGAGCAGTTCTTC	CASSGTSGNNEQFF
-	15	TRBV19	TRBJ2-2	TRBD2	TGTGCCAGTAGTATACGCAGCGGGAGTACCGGGGAGCTGTTTTTT	CASSIRSGSTGELFF
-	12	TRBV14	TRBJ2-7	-	TGTGCCAGCAGCCCATCCAGGGGCGAGCAGTACTTC	CASSPSRGEQYF
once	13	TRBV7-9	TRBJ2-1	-	TGTGCCAGCAGCTTAGTTGGAGACAATGAGCAGTTCTTC	CASSLVGDNEQFF
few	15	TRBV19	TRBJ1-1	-	TGTGCCAGTAGTATAGCCCTGGGGAGGGTAACTGAAGCTTTCTTT	CASSIALGRVTEAFF
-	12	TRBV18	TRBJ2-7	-	TGTGCCAGCTCACCACGTGGCCTCGAGCAGTACTTC	CASSPRGLEQYF
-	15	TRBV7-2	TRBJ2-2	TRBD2	TGTGCCAGCAGCGTACTTACTAGCGTACCCGGGGAGCTGTTTTTT	CASSVLTSVPGELFF
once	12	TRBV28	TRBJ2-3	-	TGTGCCAGCAGCTCAGGGTCAGATACGCAGTATTTT	CASSSGSDTQYF
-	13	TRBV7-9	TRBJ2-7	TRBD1	TGTGCCAGCAGTTCCGACAGGGCAGCCGAGCAGTACTTC	CASSSDRAAEQYF
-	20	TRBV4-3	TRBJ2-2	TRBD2	TGCGCCAGCAGCCAAGAGGGAGGTGCGGGACTAGCGGGAGAGACCGGGGAGCTGTTTTTT	CASSQEGGAGLAGETGELFF
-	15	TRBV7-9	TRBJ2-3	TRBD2	TGTGCCAGCAGCCCTAGCGGGAGTAGTACAGATACGCAGTATTTT	CASSPSGSSTDTQYF
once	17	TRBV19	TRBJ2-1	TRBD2	TGTGCCAGTAGCCCTGGACTAGCGGGAGGTCGTTACAATGAGCAGTTCTTC	CASSPGLAGGRYNEQFF
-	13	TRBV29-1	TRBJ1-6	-	TGCAGCGTAAGGGAGGCCGGGGATTCACCCCTCCACTTT	CSVREAGDSPLHF
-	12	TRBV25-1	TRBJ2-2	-	TGTGCCAGCAGTGGCGGGCCAGGGGAGCTGTTTTTT	CASSGGPGELFF
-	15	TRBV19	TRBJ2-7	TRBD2	TGTGCCAGTAGGGGAAGACTAGCGGGAGTCTACGAGCAGTACTTC	CASRGRLAGVYEQYF
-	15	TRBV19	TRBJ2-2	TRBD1	TGTGCCAGTAGTCTACAGACAGGGCACACCGGGGAGCTGTTTTTT	CASSLQTGHTGELFF
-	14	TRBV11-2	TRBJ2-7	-	TGTGCCAGCAGCTTGGGGATAGGGGCCTACGAGCAGTACTTC	CASSLGIGAYEQYF
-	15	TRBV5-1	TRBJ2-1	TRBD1	TGCGCCAGCAGCACCTTACGACAGGGGATCAATGAGCAGTTCTTC	CASSTLRQGINEQFF
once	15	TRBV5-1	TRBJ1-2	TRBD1	TGCGCCAGCAGCCCACCGGGACAGGGATTCTCTGGCTACACCTTC	CASSPPGQGFSGYTF
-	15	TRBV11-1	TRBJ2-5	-	TGTGCCAGCAGCTTAGGGGTGGGGGGTCAAGAGACCCAGTACTTC	CASSLGVGGQETQYF
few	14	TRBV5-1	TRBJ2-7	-	TGCGCCAGCAGCTTGGCTGGGAGCTCCTACGAGCAGTACTTC	CASSLAGSSYEQYF
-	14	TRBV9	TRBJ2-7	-	TGTGCCAGCAGCCCGCACCCAGGGCGGCACGAGCAGTACTTC	CASSPHPGRHEQYF
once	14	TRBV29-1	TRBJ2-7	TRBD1	TGCAGAGTACCGAGACAGGGATCGACCTACGAGCAGTACTTC	CRVPRQGSTYEQYF